These 14 T cell receptor beta chains were all obtained from the same sample, sequenced in a study of T-cell memory formation after mild COVID-19. Via MiXCR, TCRdb re-called the 5' RACE reads, giving one row per CDR3 protein. Here the sample spans a few hundred thousand distinct CDR3 sequences, 8.2% being singletons. Sample: PBMCs or a T cell subset sorted from them (not recorded which). The receptors come from a man younger than 35 who had mild COVID-19 (a few samples of this study predate the infection). Cell type and time point are not known.

This clonotype came up a few times. The chain couples TRBV4-2 to TRBJ2-2, with 8 bases matching TRBD1. This CDR3 is 12 amino acids long. V lost 0 bases, J lost 13 bases, and 1 base stayed unmatched. The germline V gene has CDR1 LGHNA and CDR2 YNFKEQ. The CDR3 loop is CASSQDDRGLFF. CDR3 coding DNA: TGTGCCAGCAGCCAAGATGACAGGGGGCTGTTTTTT.

The V call is TRBV10-3, the J call TRBJ1-1; D remains ambiguous. Trimming cost V 6 bases and J 0 bases, with 8 bases left between them. There are 13 residues in the CDR3. Germline assignment: CDR1 ENHRY and CDR2 SYGVKD. CDR3: CAIRLSMNTEAFF. In nucleotides, the CDR3 is TGTGCCATCAGGTTAAGTATGAACACTGAAGCTTTCTTT.

In this sample, this clonotype turned up a few times. The V and J genes are TRBV7-3 and TRBJ1-1; no clear D gene. This CDR3 has 13 amino acids. V lost 5 bases and J 1 base, leaving 8 bases between the germline ends. Germline CDR1 and CDR2: SGHTA and FQGTGA. CDR3 bases: TGTGCCAGCAGCACCCGAGCGAACACTGAAGCTTTCTTT. This sequence encodes CASSTRANTEAFF.

This clonotype has just a few counts. The chain couples TRBV20-1 to TRBJ2-3; 8 nucleotides line up with TRBD1. CDR3 size: 15 residues. Germline assignment: CDR1 DFQATT and CDR2 SNEGSKA (reference sequence). The V gene end was trimmed by 0 bases and the J gene end by 6 bases; junction bases not matched to a gene: 8. The CDR3 is CSARDRVRGLDTQYF. CDR3 sequence (DNA): TGCAGTGCTAGAGATCGGGTCAGGGGGCTGGATACGCAGTATTTT.

The chain has TRBV15 and TRBJ2-1; TRBD1 or TRBD2 may be the D gene (5 bases each). V dropped 5 bases and J dropped 8 bases, with 22 bases sitting between them. The germline V gene has CDR1 LNHNV and CDR2 YYDKDF (reference sequence). This CDR3 comprises 16 residues. CDR3 nucleotide sequence: TGTGCCACCAGCCCCTACCGAGGTAGCGAAGGGGATGAGCAGTTCTTC. Encoded protein: CATSPYRGSEGDEQFF. Complete variable domain (other parts from reference TRBV15 and TRBJ2-1): DAMVIQNPRYQVTQFGKPVTLSCSQTLNHNVMYWYQQKSSQAPKLLFHYYDKDFNNEADTPDNFQSRRPNTSFCFLDIRSPGLGDTAMYLCATSPYRGSEGDEQFFGPGTRLTVL.

This clonotype was found a few times. J is TRBJ2-7 and V is TRBV7-2, with 10 bases identical to TRBD1. This CDR3 has 14 amino acids. Trimming removed 5 bases from V and 7 bases from J; junction bases left unmatched: 8. The germline gives CDR1 SGHTA, CDR2 FQGNSA. The CDR3 loop reads CASSVRDRGGEQYF. CDR3 nucleotide sequence: TGTGCCAGCAGCGTCCGGGACAGGGGCGGAGAGCAGTACTTC.

The chain links TRBV5-1 to TRBJ2-4; D uncertain. Germline CDR1 SGHRS, CDR2 YFSETQ. Deletions cut 0 bases from V and 5 bases from J, with 9 bases between. The CDR3 sequence is 14 residues long. DNA for the CDR3: TGCGCCAGCAGCTTGGCCCCCCCGCAAAACATTCAGTACTTC. This encodes CASSLAPPQNIQYF.

This clonotype was counted only a few times. This chain joins TRBV7-6 and TRBJ1-4; D call uncertain. Deletions cut 8 bases from V and 6 bases from J, with 13 bases between. The CDR3 consists of 13 residues. Germline CDR1 and CDR2: SGHVS and FNYEAQ. CDR3 protein: CASGRGSDEKLFF. The CDR3 DNA sequence: TGTGCCAGCGGTCGAGGCTCTGATGAAAAACTGTTTTTT.

The chain employs TRBV29-1 and TRBJ1-3; no clear D. This CDR3 is 13 amino acids long. The germline V gene has CDR1 SQVTM and CDR2 ANQGSEA. Trimming removed 4 bases from V and 0 bases from J, with 7 bases in between. The CDR3 loop is CSVAVFSGNTIYF. CDR3 in DNA: TGCAGCGTTGCCGTATTCTCTGGAAACACCATATATTTT.

This clonotype was seen a few times. This sequence joins TRBV6-1 and TRBJ1-1; tentative D call: TRBD1 (6 bases). Deletions cut 7 bases from V and 2 bases from J, with 14 bases between. The CDR3 has 14 amino acids. Germline CDR1 reads MNHNS; CDR2 reads SASEGT. Written as DNA, the CDR3 is TGTGCCAGCACCCCCTCCAGGGGAAACACTGAAGCTTTCTTT. This translates into CASTPSRGNTEAFF.

A remark on this clonotype: An end of the junction differs from the germline gene, which may be a read error. The chain carries TRBV7-9 and TRBJ2-1; TRBD1 matches at 7 bases. CDR3 length: 15 residues. Germline V gene sequence: CDR1 SEHNR, CDR2 FQNEAQ (reference sequence). The CDR3 here is CASSARTGSHNEQFF. The DNA for the CDR3 is TGTGCCAGCAGCGCCAGGACAGGCTCCCACAATGAGCAGTTCTTC.

The rearrangement joins TRBV19 to TRBJ2-3; D unclear. The germline CDR1 and CDR2 sequences are LNHDA and SQIVND (reference sequence). V was shortened by 3 bases and J by 2 bases, with 12 bases between the two germline ends. The CDR3 totals 15 residues. The CDR3 loop is CASSIRAFATDTQYF. In DNA form, the CDR3 reads TGTGCCAGTAGTATCCGGGCCTTCGCCACAGATACGCAGTATTTT.

This clonotype was observed a few times. The genes are TRBV18 and TRBJ2-3; D might be TRBD1 or TRBD2, each matching 5 bases. This CDR3 has 13 amino acids. Germline CDR1 KGHSH, CDR2 LQKENI. With 4 bases removed from V and 5 bases from J, the gap between germline ends came to 10 bases. The CDR3 DNA follows: TGTGCCAGCTCACTCCGGGACGAAGATACGCAGTATTTT. Protein product: CASSLRDEDTQYF.

This clonotype was seen only a few times. The rearrangement links TRBV20-1 to TRBJ2-3; D could derive from TRBD1 or TRBD2 (5 bases each). Germline V lookup: CDR1 DFQATT, CDR2 SNEGSKA (reference sequence). This CDR3 has 14 residues. V dropped 6 bases and J dropped 4 bases, with 17 bases sitting between them. CDR3 nucleotides: TGCAGTGCGGATAGGACACGGGGAGCAGATACGCAGTATTTT. This translates into CSADRTRGADTQYF.